This TCR beta chain appears in the sequencing data of a study of cytomegalovirus exposure and HLA in healthy donors. The study, taken as a whole, reports: 164 TCR beta chains were listed as cytomegalovirus-associated.

V lost 0 bases, J lost 5 bases, and 11 bases lay in between. The CDR3 is 15 amino acids. The germline V gene encodes CDR1 MGHRA and CDR2 YSYEKL. On this clone itself: Its antigen remains unidentified.

PCR was performed using 60 Vbeta and 13 Jbeta primers. TCRdb's copy holds only in-frame clones and misses some; the assay was immunoSEQ multiplex PCR. The sample includes about 84,000 clones, around three fifths of them seen just once. The origin of this receptor is a woman aged 40-49 years in good health and CMV-seropositive. J is TRBJ2-1 and V is TRBV4-1; D might be TRBD2 (5 bases). Sequencing was carried out using PBMCs. This chain's CDR3 is CASSQDTSGHNEQFF. The CDR3 region has the DNA TGCGCCAGCAGCCAAGATACAAGCGGCCACAATGAGCAGTTCTTC.